This note documents a single T cell receptor (beta chain) sequence. Its binding antigen is unknown. Per-base quality was not reported, and no clone a single base away is much larger than it. Receptors were amplified or captured by 5' RACE. Instrument on record: Illumina HiSeq 2500. The second PCR ran for about 7 to 11 cycles and used a J-beta primer mix along with a sample-barcoded 5' primer. A unique molecular identifier was introduced onto each TCR beta cDNA molecule by a template-switch 5' adaptor carrying 12 random nucleotides. Each sample yielded at least 2.5 million CDR3-containing paired-end reads. First-strand cDNA synthesis was performed from all RNA using the Mint cDNA synthesis kit, with priming by a TRBC-specific oligonucleotide. Following uracil-DNA glycosylase treatment, all cDNA underwent a first 18-cycle PCR with the universal primers M1SS and BC2_uni_R. On the study's bioinformatics: Normalization of each sample was performed by random selection of 1 million high-quality reads, each carrying a distinct molecular identifier. Instead of being binned into consensus sequences, reads that shared molecular identifiers were thrown out. MiTCR, run with a Q25 quality threshold and the strictest error-elimination algorithm, handled CDR3 identification, clonotype clustering and error correction. A nonparametric unseen species model with Euler transformation was used to estimate lower-bound total TCR beta diversity. The public reads were run again by TCRdb, first through fastp at Q25 and then through MiXCR, and only productive beta chains were kept. Each entry merges the rows of one CDR3 protein and shows their most common DNA and genes. Here the V and J calls rest on TCRdb's processing, not on the authors' analysis. Across this sample there are about a million distinct CDR3 sequences, with about 53% seen only once. The ten biggest clones cover about a fifth of the sample.

The data are from a study of blood T cells in healthy people across ages (dated by TCRdb to the mid-2010s). Context from the whole study: Template switching captured roughly one uniquely barcoded TCR beta cDNA molecule per two T cells in model experiments. Using deep sequencing normalized with unique cDNA molecular identifiers, the study measured how TCR beta repertoire diversity changes with age. Four age groups were formed from the donors: young (average roughly 15 years), middle-aged (around 39), aged (approximately 60) and long-lived (about 80). To avoid experimental bias, donors of different ages were distributed randomly across sequencing lanes. Using the same blood draw, the study looked at two additional independent replicas of 1 million unique cDNA reads for two donors, one aged 18 to 29 and the other aged 80 or older.

Systemically healthy Caucasian individuals from Russia, 39 in total and aged about 6 to 90 years, were included as donors. Each donor gave roughly 9 milliliters of peripheral blood, drawn into EDTA-treated Vacutainer tubes. Ficoll-Paque density-gradient centrifugation was used to isolate PBMCs, with at least 7 million obtained per sample. Total RNA, at least 6 micrograms per sample, was extracted from PBMCs with Trizol reagent. For every donor, an aliquot of PBMCs went through flow cytometry to measure the percentages of naive CD45RAhigh/CD27high T cells. Clipping removes 5 bases from V and 0 bases from J, with 4 as the unmatched junction base count. Including the terminal cysteine and phenylalanine, the CDR3 comprises 14 residues. This entry keeps only the CDR3 DNA: 42 bases, framed from base 1. The germline V gene encodes CDR1 SGHTA and CDR2 FQGNSA. On the study overall, not on this receptor specifically: Total diversity estimates from one million sequenced T cells were considered lower bounds and underestimates. Because profiling used bulk unsorted PBMCs, naive and antigen-experienced compartments could not be compared conclusively. The long-lived group showed more naive CD4+ T cells, fewer expanded clones and increased TCR diversity than the aged group, suggesting age selection. Observed TCR beta diversity per million T cells fell roughly linearly with age, and a significant reduction was already apparent by age around 40. A strong correlation was found between observed TCR beta diversity and the percentage of naive T cells measured by flow cytometry. Donor CMV infection status was unknown, potentially confounding age-related changes in expanded clonotypes.

The chain employs TRBV7-2 and TRBJ2-7; 7 nucleotides in the junction match TRBD1. The sequencing input was blood. The TCR comes from a woman aged 60-75 years in good health. The DNA sequence is TGTGCCAGCAGCAAGGGGGCCGGCTCCTACGAGCAGTACTTC. It codes for CASSKGAGSYEQYF.